This is a list of T cell receptor beta chains from one sample in a study of blood T cell repertoires in COVID-19. TCRdb's copy holds only in-frame clones and misses some; the assay was immunoSEQ multiplex PCR. The data hold around 57,000 clones, with approximately 88% observed a single time. Material: peripheral blood. These receptors all come from a human donor in a cohort sampled during active COVID-19. CDR3s include the opening cysteine and the closing phenylalanine or tryptophan. D genes are given only for firm matches. Some rows mark clone size as missing; the rest say once, few, many or name a class of expanded clone.

CDR3: CASSDSRGATNEKLFF; DNA: TGTGCCAGCAGTGATTCGCGCGGAGCAACTAATGAAAAACTGTTTTTT; length: 16; J: TRBJ1-4; size: .; V: TRBV25-1; D: .
CDR3: CAISVGQGPGELFF; DNA: TGTGCCATCAGTGTGGGACAGGGCCCCGGGGAGCTGTTTTTT; length: 14; J: TRBJ2-2; size: .; V: TRBV10-3; D: TRBD1
CDR3: CASSYGGTGRSGELFF; DNA: TGTGCCAGCAGTTACGGCGGGACAGGGAGGTCCGGGGAGCTGTTTTTT; length: 16; J: TRBJ2-2; size: .; V: TRBV6-2/TRBV6-3; D: TRBD1
CDR3: CASSIDLPISGGEIFEQFF; DNA: TGTGCCAGTAGTATAGATCTGCCCATTAGCGGGGGGGAAATTTTTGAGCAGTTCTTC; length: 19; J: TRBJ2-1; size: .; V: TRBV19; D: TRBD2
CDR3: CASSTGQYNEQFF; DNA: TGCGCCAGCAGCACCGGACAGTACAATGAGCAGTTCTTC; length: 13; J: TRBJ2-1; size: .; V: TRBV5-1; D: .
CDR3: CASSSPTGGTYEQYF; DNA: TGTGCCAGCAGCAGCCCCACAGGGGGTACCTACGAGCAGTACTTC; length: 15; J: TRBJ2-7; size: .; V: TRBV11-1; D: TRBD1
CDR3: CASSQDGWARETQYF; DNA: TGCGCCAGCAGCCAAGATGGGTGGGCCCGGGAGACCCAGTACTTC; length: 15; J: TRBJ2-5; size: .; V: TRBV4-3; D: .
CDR3: CASSQDRGRQETQYF; DNA: TGTGCCAGCAGCCAAGACCGGGGAAGACAAGAGACCCAGTACTTC; length: 15; J: TRBJ2-5; size: .; V: TRBV4-2; D: .
CDR3: CAWSVAQSLGYTF; DNA: TGTGCCTGGAGTGTAGCGCAGTCCCTTGGCTACACCTTC; length: 13; J: TRBJ1-2; size: .; V: TRBV30; D: .
CDR3: CASSRLAGNTGELFF; DNA: TGTGCCAGTAGTAGGCTAGCGGGAAACACCGGGGAGCTGTTTTTT; length: 15; J: TRBJ2-2; size: .; V: TRBV19; D: TRBD2
CDR3: CASRPGLASETQYF; DNA: TGCGCCAGCAGGCCGGGACTAGCATCGGAGACCCAGTACTTC; length: 14; J: TRBJ2-5; size: .; V: TRBV23-1; D: TRBD2
CDR3: CASSRTGSQPQHF; DNA: TGTGCCAGCAGTCGGACAGGGTCTCAGCCCCAGCATTTT; length: 13; J: TRBJ1-5; size: .; V: TRBV2; D: TRBD1
CDR3: CASREERESSNEQFF; DNA: TGCGCCAGCAGGGAGGAGCGGGAGAGTTCGAATGAGCAGTTCTTC; length: 15; J: TRBJ2-1; size: .; V: TRBV10-2; D: TRBD2
CDR3: CASSFDIKFGAGNTIYF; DNA: TGTGCCAGCAGCTTCGACATCAAGTTTGGCGCTGGAAACACCATATATTTT; length: 17; J: TRBJ1-3; size: once; V: TRBV5-6; D: .
CDR3: CASSDLGTGTDSPLHF; DNA: TGTGCCAGCAGTGACCTCGGGACAGGGACGGATTCACCCCTCCACTTT; length: 16; J: TRBJ1-6; size: few; V: TRBV6-1; D: TRBD1
CDR3: CASSYSGGTEAFF; DNA: TGTGCCAGCAGTTACTCAGGGGGCACTGAAGCTTTCTTT; length: 13; J: TRBJ1-1; size: few; V: TRBV6-6; D: .
CDR3: CASSFGGPNTGELFF; DNA: TGTGCCAGCAGCTTTGGAGGCCCGAACACCGGGGAGCTGTTTTTT; length: 15; J: TRBJ2-2; size: .; V: TRBV7-3; D: .
CDR3: CASSPFVGQGPDTQYF; DNA: TGCGCCAGCAGCCCTTTCGTTGGACAGGGACCAGATACGCAGTATTTT; length: 16; J: TRBJ2-3; size: .; V: TRBV5-1; D: TRBD1
CDR3: CASSTQNGQPQHF; DNA: TGTGCCAGCAGCACGCAAAACGGGCAGCCCCAGCATTTT; length: 13; J: TRBJ1-5; size: .; V: TRBV11-2; D: .
CDR3: CASSSFMNTEAFF; DNA: TGTGCCAGCAGCTCATTCATGAACACTGAAGCTTTCTTT; length: 13; J: TRBJ1-1; size: .; V: TRBV7-8; D: .
CDR3: CASSLSFSGTSGKNIQYF; DNA: TGTGCCAGCAGCTTAAGCTTCTCCGGGACTAGCGGAAAAAACATTCAGTACTTC; length: 18; J: TRBJ2-4; size: .; V: TRBV7-2; D: TRBD2
CDR3: CASRWEDWGGDEQFF; DNA: TGTGCCAGCAGATGGGAAGACTGGGGCGGGGATGAGCAGTTCTTC; length: 15; J: TRBJ2-1; size: few; V: TRBV2; D: .
CDR3: CASSEQGDAQPQHF; DNA: TGTGCCAGCAGCGAACAGGGGGATGCTCAGCCCCAGCATTTT; length: 14; J: TRBJ1-5; size: few; V: TRBV2; D: TRBD1
CDR3: CATSRERGTEAFF; DNA: TGTGCCACCAGCAGAGAGCGGGGCACTGAAGCTTTCTTT; length: 13; J: TRBJ1-1; size: .; V: TRBV15; D: .
CDR3: CASSQAELAADTQYF; DNA: TGCGCCAGCAGCCAAGCTGAGCTAGCGGCAGATACGCAGTATTTT; length: 15; J: TRBJ2-3; size: .; V: TRBV4-1; D: TRBD2
CDR3: CASSPSTGEVGANVLTF; DNA: TGTGCCAGCAGCCCGTCGACAGGGGAGGTGGGGGCCAACGTCCTGACTTTC; length: 17; J: TRBJ2-6; size: .; V: TRBV7-9; D: TRBD1
CDR3: CASSPRTGGSYEQYF; DNA: TGCGCCAGCAGCCCCCGGACAGGGGGGTCCTACGAGCAGTACTTC; length: 15; J: TRBJ2-7; size: .; V: TRBV5-1; D: TRBD1
CDR3: CASSPPGVDTQYF; DNA: TGTGCCAGCTCACCACCAGGGGTAGATACGCAGTATTTT; length: 13; J: TRBJ2-3; size: .; V: TRBV18; D: .
CDR3: CASSQDLLAGGTYEQYF; DNA: TGCGCCAGCAGCCAAGATCTCCTAGCGGGGGGGACCTACGAGCAGTACTTC; length: 17; J: TRBJ2-7; size: few; V: TRBV4-1; D: TRBD2
CDR3: CASSPLGRDYGYTF; DNA: TGTGCCAGCTCCCCTTTGGGGAGGGACTATGGCTACACCTTC; length: 14; J: TRBJ1-2; size: few; V: TRBV18; D: .
CDR3: CASRAGADTQYF; DNA: TGCGCCAGCAGAGCAGGTGCAGATACGCAGTATTTT; length: 12; J: TRBJ2-3; size: .; V: TRBV5-1; D: .